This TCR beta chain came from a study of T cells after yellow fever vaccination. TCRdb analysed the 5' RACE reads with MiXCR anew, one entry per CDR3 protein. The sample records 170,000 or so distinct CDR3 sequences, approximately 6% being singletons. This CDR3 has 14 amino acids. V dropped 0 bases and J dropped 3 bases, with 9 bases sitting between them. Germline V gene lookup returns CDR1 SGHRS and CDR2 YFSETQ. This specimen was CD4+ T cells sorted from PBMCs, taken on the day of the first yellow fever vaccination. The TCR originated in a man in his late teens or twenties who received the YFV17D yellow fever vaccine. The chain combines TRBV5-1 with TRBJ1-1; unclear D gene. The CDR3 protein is CASSLAGGYTEAFF. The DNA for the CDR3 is TGCGCCAGCAGCTTGGCGGGCGGGTACACTGAAGCTTTCTTT. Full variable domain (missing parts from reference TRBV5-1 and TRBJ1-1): KAGVTQTPRYLIKTRGQQVTLSCSPISGHRSVSWYQQTPGQGLQFLFEYFSETQRNKGNFPGRFSGRQFSNSRSEMNVSTLELGDSALYLCASSLAGGYTEAFFGQGTRLTVV.